The rows below give T cell receptor beta chains drawn from one sample of a study of neurological immune-mediated disorders. TCRdb redid the calling of the 5' RACE reads with MiXCR, one entry per CDR3 protein. The sample contains more than 35,000 distinct CDR3 sequences, around a tenth of which appear only once. Source material: PBMCs. Every receptor here comes from a woman aged 25 to 45 with HTLV-1-associated myelopathy (HAM/TSP). The CDR3 runs from the conserved cysteine through the conserved F or W. The D gene is left open where the match is weak. Some rows mark clone size as missing; the rest say once, few, many or name a class of expanded clone.

>many|TRBV5-1|TRBJ1-1|-
TGCGCCAGCAGGCTGAACACTGAAGCTTTCTTT
CASRLNTEAFF
>many|TRBV30|TRBJ2-7|-
TGTGCCTACACGGACAACGTTTTCTACGAGCAGTACTTC
CAYTDNVFYEQYF
>many|TRBV6-2/TRBV6-3|TRBJ2-7|-
TGTGCCAGCAGTCCTCGGGTAGTTGGCTACGAGCAGTACTTC
CASSPRVVGYEQYF
>many|TRBV20-1|TRBJ2-4|TRBD2
TGCAGTGCCCGCGGGGGAGGGAGAAACATTCAGTACTTC
CSARGGGRNIQYF
>many|TRBV5-1|TRBJ2-1|-
TGCGCCAGCAGCTTTCTGGCAGGGGTGGGTAATGAGCAGTTCTTC
CASSFLAGVGNEQFF
>many|TRBV7-9|TRBJ1-5|-
TGTGCCAGCAGCTTGGGGGGGGGGACACCAACCAATCAGCCCCAGCATTTT
CASSLGGGTPTNQPQHF
>many|TRBV7-9|TRBJ2-2|-
TGTGCCAGCAGCCTCATGGGGTCTCGGGCCACCGGGGAGCTGTTTTTT
CASSLMGSRATGELFF
>many|TRBV20-1|TRBJ1-2|-
TGCAGTGCTAGCAGCGGGGCCAGGGCCGGTGGCTACACCTTC
CSASSGARAGGYTF
>many|TRBV15|TRBJ1-1|TRBD1
TGTGCCACCAGCAGCGCCAGGGGGGTGAACACTGAAGCTTTCTTT
CATSSARGVNTEAFF
>many|TRBV5-1|TRBJ1-6|-
TGCGCCAGCAGCTTGGGCTCAATGGCTTCGACGGGTAATTCACCCCTCCACTTT
CASSLGSMASTGNSPLHF
>many|TRBV7-2|TRBJ2-1|TRBD2
TGTGCCAGCAGCTCCGTGGGCGGCGGGGGAAATGAGCAGTTCTTC
CASSSVGGGGNEQFF
>many|TRBV5-1|TRBJ1-6|TRBD1
TGCGCCAGCAGGCTTGCCGGGACAGGGGGCGCTTCACCCCTCCACTTT
CASRLAGTGGASPLHF
>many|TRBV20-1|TRBJ2-7|-
TGCAGTGCTAGAGGGTATAACGAGCAGTACTTC
CSARGYNEQYF
>many|TRBV6-1|TRBJ1-2|TRBD1
TGTGCCAGCGAACCGGGACAGGGGAGTCGGGGCTACACCTTC
CASEPGQGSRGYTF
>-|TRBV29-1|TRBJ1-2|-
TGCAGCGTTGCGGGAACCGCGTATGGCTACACCTTC
CSVAGTAYGYTF
>many|TRBV20-1|TRBJ2-3|TRBD1
TGCAGTGCAACGGACAGGAGCACAGATACGCAGTATTTT
CSATDRSTDTQYF
>many|TRBV6-6|TRBJ1-6|-
TGTGCCAGCAGCACCCCACCCGGGGGGCAATCACCCCTCCACTTT
CASSTPPGGQSPLHF
>many|TRBV20-1|TRBJ2-2|TRBD2
TGCAGTGCTAGGGCTAGCGGCTACACCGGGGAGCTGTTTTTT
CSARASGYTGELFF
>many|TRBV6-2/TRBV6-3|TRBJ2-7|TRBD2
TGTGCCAGCAGTTACTTCCCGAGGAGTCGGCGGGGGGATTACTACGAGCAGTACTTC
CASSYFPRSRRGDYYEQYF
>many|TRBV20-1|TRBJ2-7|-
TGCAGTGCTAGAGATTACAGGTACTCCTACGAGCAGTACTTC
CSARDYRYSYEQYF
>many|TRBV20-1|TRBJ2-5|TRBD2
TGCAGTGCTGGCGGGGGGGGGAAAGAGACCCAGTACTTC
CSAGGGGKETQYF
>many|TRBV3-1|TRBJ2-4|-
TGTGCCAGCAGCCAAGAGGGGGCCAAAAACATTCAGTACTTC
CASSQEGAKNIQYF
>many|TRBV12-3/TRBV12-4|TRBJ1-1|TRBD1
TGTGCCAGCAGTCCAACAGGGGCTGAAGCTTTCTTT
CASSPTGAEAFF
>many|TRBV5-1|TRBJ1-1|TRBD1
TGCGCCAGCAGCCCTGGGACAGAGAACACTGAAGCTTTCTTT
CASSPGTENTEAFF
>many|TRBV5-1|TRBJ1-1|-
TGCGCCAGCAGCTTGTTCCCAGGGCTCTCGAACACTGAAGCTTTCTTT
CASSLFPGLSNTEAFF
>many|TRBV10-3|TRBJ1-2|TRBD1
TGTGCCATCAGGACAGGGATGAACTATGGCTACACCTTC
CAIRTGMNYGYTF
>many|TRBV12-3/TRBV12-4|TRBJ2-6|-
TGTGCCAGCAGTTTCAGGGCTAGGGCCAACGTCCTGACTTTC
CASSFRARANVLTF
>many|TRBV20-1|TRBJ1-1|-
TGCACCCCCCGGGCCGGGAAGAACACTGAAGCTTTCTTT
CTPRAGKNTEAFF
>medium-sized|TRBV5-1|TRBJ1-1|-
TGCGCCAGCACGGCAAGTTTCGAATACACTGAAGCTTTCTTT
CASTASFEYTEAFF
>many|TRBV20-1|TRBJ1-5|-
TGCAGTGCTAGACCGACAGGCCCTAATCAGCCCCAGCATTTT
CSARPTGPNQPQHF
>-|TRBV5-1|TRBJ1-6|TRBD1
TGCGCCAGCAGCTCCGGACAGGCGTTTGAAAGCCTCCACTTT
CASSSGQAFESLHF
>-|TRBV20-1|TRBJ1-1|TRBD1
TGCAGTGCTATAGACAGGGGTTCGGAAGCTTTCTTT
CSAIDRGSEAFF
>many|TRBV12-3/TRBV12-4|TRBJ2-3|-
TGTGCCAGCAGTTTCGCCGGGGGGCAAAGCACAGATACGCAGTATTTT
CASSFAGGQSTDTQYF
>medium-sized|TRBV5-1|TRBJ2-3|-
TGCGCCAGCAGCTGGAGCACAGATACGCAGTATTTT
CASSWSTDTQYF
>many|TRBV7-2|TRBJ1-5|-
TGTGCCAGCAGCTTAGGCCAGTATAGCAATCAGCCCCAGCATTTT
CASSLGQYSNQPQHF
>-|TRBV6-6|TRBJ2-3|-
TGTGCCAGCAGTTACTTCATCAGGGAGCAGAAGCGCACAGATACGCAGTATTTT
CASSYFIREQKRTDTQYF
>-|TRBV20-1|TRBJ2-7|-
TGCAGTGCTATCTGGGGGAGGGGGGGCAGCGACGAGCAGTACTTC
CSAIWGRGGSDEQYF
>many|TRBV10-3|TRBJ2-2|TRBD1
TGTGCCATCAGAGACGGACAGGTGAACACCGGGGAGCTGTTTTTT
CAIRDGQVNTGELFF
>many|TRBV14|TRBJ2-7|TRBD1
TGTGCCAGCAGCCAAGCTTGGACAGGGGGCTGGGAGCAGTACTTC
CASSQAWTGGWEQYF
>many|TRBV5-1|TRBJ1-1|-
TGCGCCAGCAGCCCTGGCGGGGGGCAAACTGAAGCTTTCTTT
CASSPGGGQTEAFF
>many|TRBV5-1|TRBJ1-1|TRBD1
TGCGCCAGCAGCGGGACAGGGGGCGAAGCTTTCTTT
CASSGTGGEAFF
>many|TRBV5-1|TRBJ2-1|-
TGCGCCAGCAGCTTGGCAGCGCGGACTAACAATGAGCAGTTCTTC
CASSLAARTNNEQFF
>-|TRBV7-2|TRBJ2-3|TRBD2
TGTGCCAGCAGTACAGCGGGGGGGGTCACAGATACGCAGTATTTT
CASSTAGGVTDTQYF
>many|TRBV7-2|TRBJ2-3|TRBD2
TGTGCCAGCAGCCTGGCGGTGGCGGGGGGGCCTGCAGATACGCAGTATTTT
CASSLAVAGGPADTQYF
>many|TRBV20-1|TRBJ1-2|-
TGCAGTGCTAGAGTGGGGGGGGTATATGGCTACACCTTC
CSARVGGVYGYTF
>many|TRBV7-2|TRBJ2-3|TRBD2
TGTGCCAGCAGCTTCCCCCGCCCGGGGGGGACAGATACGCAGTATTTT
CASSFPRPGGTDTQYF
>many|TRBV20-1|TRBJ2-2|-
TGCAGTGCGAAAAGACTAGGAGACACCGGGGAGCTGTTTTTT
CSAKRLGDTGELFF
>many|TRBV2|TRBJ1-2|-
TGTGCCAGCACCATGACGGGAGCTAACTATGGCTACACCTTC
CASTMTGANYGYTF
>many|TRBV20-1|TRBJ1-1|-
TGCAGTGCTAGAGTATGGGGGAAACACGTTAACTACACTGAAGCTTTCTTT
CSARVWGKHVNYTEAFF
>many|TRBV2|TRBJ1-1|-
TGTGCCAGCAGTGTACGTCTAGGAGCTTTCTTT
CASSVRLGAFF
>many|TRBV20-1|TRBJ2-1|-
TGCAGTGCTCCCGGAGGGGTAGCAGCGTCCTCCTACAATGAGCAGTTCTTC
CSAPGGVAASSYNEQFF
>many|TRBV6-5|TRBJ1-1|-
TGTGCCAGCAGTTACGGGGGGACCATGAACACTGAAGCTTTCTTT
CASSYGGTMNTEAFF
>many|TRBV5-1|TRBJ1-6|-
TGCGCCAGCAGCTTGGATTACAGGGTCGATTCACCCCTCCACTTT
CASSLDYRVDSPLHF
>many|TRBV7-9|TRBJ1-3|-
TGTGCCAGCAGAGGGATAATCTCTGGAAACACCATATATTTT
CASRGIISGNTIYF
>-|TRBV20-1|TRBJ2-7|-
TGCAGTGCGGTATCGTTGGGGGGTGGGCAGTACTTC
CSAVSLGGGQYF